A single sample is the source of the 21 T cell receptor beta chains below, sequenced in a study of cytomegalovirus exposure and HLA in healthy donors (TCRdb year 2017). Library method: the immunoSEQ multiplex PCR assay. For the multiplex PCR, a mixture combining 60 forward primers for TCR Vbeta segments and 13 reverse primers for TCR Jbeta segments was used. The table was pulled from immuneACCESS by TCRdb, which kept in-frame rearrangements only. Such tables lose some clones; where checked, under half of the loss comes from unresolved V genes, and the rest has no known cause. The sample includes about 90,000 clones, with about 88% observed a single time. The ten largest clones capture 2.1% of the sample. What was sequenced was PBMCs. These receptors were obtained from a man younger than 30 in good health and CMV-seronegative.

V gene TRBV7-2 combines with J gene TRBJ2-5; a possible D gene is TRBD1 (6 bases). The germline CDR1 and CDR2 sequences are SGHTA and FQGNSA. Trimming cost V 6 bases and J 5 bases, with 13 bases left between them. The CDR3 consists of 13 residues. The CDR3 loop reads CASRRQVGETQYF. Here the CDR3 DNA reads TGTGCCAGCAGGAGACAGGTCGGGGAGACCCAGTACTTC.

This chain connects TRBV5-4 to TRBJ1-3; 7 nucleotides agree with TRBD1. The CDR3 is 16 amino acids. Germline trimming cut 6 bases from V and 2 bases from J; bases unmatched to any gene: 11. Germline CDR1 is SGHNT and CDR2 is YYREEE (reference sequence). The CDR3 DNA reads TGTGCCAGCACCCTGCAGGGGGGCGCTACTGGAAACACCATATATTTT. Amino acid sequence: CASTLQGGATGNTIYF. Full variable domain (outside the CDR3, taken from reference TRBV5-4 and TRBJ1-3): ETGVTQSPTHLIKTRGQQVTLRCSSQSGHNTVSWYQQALGQGPQFIFQYYREEENGRGNFPPRFSGLQFPNYSSELNVNALELDDSALYLCASTLQGGATGNTIYFGEGSWLTVV.

V gene TRBV9 combines with J gene TRBJ2-6; 9 nucleotides agree with TRBD1. Trimming removed 3 bases from V and 2 bases from J; junction bases left unmatched: 3. There are 16 residues in the CDR3. The germline gives CDR1 SGDLS, CDR2 YYNGEE. CDR3 residues: CASSENRGPGANVLTF. DNA for the CDR3: TGTGCCAGCAGCGAAAACAGGGGGCCTGGGGCCAACGTCCTGACTTTC.

The chain links TRBV30 to TRBJ1-1; 8 nucleotides align to TRBD1. The germline V gene has CDR1 GTSNPN and CDR2 SVGIG (reference sequence). The CDR3 runs to 14 residues. The trim removed 5 bases at V and 7 bases at J, leaving 12 bases unmatched. CDR3 nucleotide sequence: TGTGCCTGGGCAGGGGGCGCGGGATTGAGTGAAGCTTTCTTT. Translated, it gives CAWAGGAGLSEAFF.

The chain recombines TRBV19 with TRBJ2-1; 10 bases align to TRBD2. The CDR3 contains 15 residues. CDR1 LNHDA and CDR2 SQIVND come from the germline V gene (reference sequence). With 4 bases clipped from V and 0 bases from J, the junction kept 0 bases outside the gene matches. The CDR3 region is CASSTSGSSYNEQFF. The CDR3 nucleotides are TGTGCCAGTAGTACTAGCGGGAGCTCCTACAATGAGCAGTTCTTC. The variable domain in full, with the rest retrieved from reference TRBV19 and TRBJ2-1, is DGGITQSPKYLFRKEGQNVTLSCEQNLNHDAMYWYRQDPGQGLRLIYYSQIVNDFQKGDIAEGYSVSREKKESFPLTVTSAQKNPTAFYLCASSTSGSSYNEQFFGPGTRLTVL.

The chain is built from TRBV6-1 and TRBJ2-5; 9 nucleotides agree with TRBD2. The CDR3 contains 14 residues. With V trimmed by 8 bases and J by 7 bases, 11 bases remained unmatched. The germline CDR1 and CDR2 sequences are MNHNS and SASEGT. The CDR3 protein is CASFGSGSFGTQYF. The DNA of the CDR3 is TGTGCCAGCTTCGGTAGCGGGAGTTTCGGGACCCAGTACTTC.

J is TRBJ2-7 and V is TRBV7-9; 13 bases map to TRBD2. The CDR3 runs 15 residues. Trimming cost V 6 bases and J 4 bases; bases outside gene matches: 6. Germline V lookup: CDR1 SEHNR, CDR2 FQNEAQ (reference sequence). The CDR3 spells CASSYGTSGTYEQYF. The CDR3 DNA sequence: TGTGCCAGCAGTTACGGGACTAGCGGGACATACGAGCAGTACTTC.

V usage is TRBV4-3 and J usage is TRBJ2-7, with TRBD1 matching 8 bases. Trimming at V came to 2 bases and at J to 5 bases, leaving 5 bases not matched to a gene. Per the germline V gene, CDR1 is LGHNA and CDR2 is YSLEER. There are 14 residues in the CDR3. CDR3 loop: CASSQYSDRDEQYF. The CDR3 region has the DNA TGCGCCAGCAGCCAATATTCGGACAGGGACGAGCAGTACTTC.

This clone is a singleton in its sample. The chain carries TRBV5-4 and TRBJ1-2, with 10 bases matching TRBD1. The V segment lost 5 bases and the J segment 4 bases; nucleotides outside the gene matches: 11. Germline V lookup: CDR1 SGHNT, CDR2 YYREEE (reference sequence). CDR3 length: 16 residues. DNA for the CDR3: TGTGCCAGCAGTACGGGCCGGGACAGGGGCCTCTATGGCTACACCTTC. Its protein product is CASSTGRDRGLYGYTF.

The rearrangement links TRBV27 to TRBJ1-5, with D tentatively TRBD1 (5 bases). The CDR3 runs to 14 residues. Germline CDR1 and CDR2: MNHEY and SMNVEV (reference sequence). Trimming removed 7 bases from V and 3 bases from J, with 13 bases in between. The CDR3 spells CASKGSTVNQPQHF. CDR3 bases: TGTGCCAGCAAGGGGTCCACGGTCAATCAGCCCCAGCATTTT.

The chain employs TRBV15 and TRBJ2-3; D is unresolved. This CDR3 spans 15 amino acids. The germline V gene encodes CDR1 LNHNV and CDR2 YYDKDF (reference sequence). V was clipped by 0 bases and J by 2 bases, with 9 bases between them. CDR3 in DNA: TGTGCCACCAGCAGAGATGGGCTGGACACAGATACGCAGTATTTT. It yields the protein CATSRDGLDTDTQYF.

V is TRBV6-5 and J is TRBJ1-1, with no clear D. Trimming stripped 0 bases from V and 4 bases from J, with 6 bases between. The germline CDR1 and CDR2 sequences are MNHEY and SVGAGI. This CDR3 spans 13 amino acids. The CDR3 sequence is CASSYSELTEAFF. The CDR3 coding sequence is TGTGCCAGCAGTTACTCCGAGCTCACTGAAGCTTTCTTT.

The chain recombines TRBV29-1 with TRBJ2-7, with 7 bases that match TRBD2. With V trimmed by 4 bases and J by 7 bases, 7 bases remained unmatched. The CDR3 contains 12 residues. CDR1 is SQVTM and CDR2 is ANQGSEA in the germline V gene. This CDR3 is CSVAREQREQYF. For the CDR3, the DNA is TGCAGCGTTGCGCGGGAGCAGAGGGAGCAGTACTTC.

The CDR3 DNA reads TGTGCCAGCAGCGCAACCGGGACAGGGGGCGCGAAGCTTTCGAACACTGAAGCTTTCTTT. Translated, it gives CASSATGTGGAKLSNTEAFF. This chain uses TRBV9 with TRBJ1-1, with 12 nucleotides matching TRBD1. Germline lookup yields CDR1 SGDLS and CDR2 YYNGEE. The CDR3 extends over 20 amino acids. V trimming: 3 bases; J trimming: 1 base; junction bases outside the gene matches: 16. Based on the CDR3 plus reference TRBV9 and TRBJ1-1, the full variable domain is DSGVTQTPKHLITATGQRVTLRCSPRSGDLSVYWYQQSLDQGLQFLIQYYNGEERAKGNILERFSAQQFPDLHSELNLSSLELGDSALYFCASSATGTGGAKLSNTEAFFGQGTRLTVV.

The rearrangement joins TRBV18 to TRBJ1-1, with 8 bases that match TRBD1. The CDR3 spans 15 residues. The junction had 5 bases not matched to a gene; V was cut back by 5 bases and J by 0 bases. The germline V gene encodes CDR1 KGHSH and CDR2 LQKENI. The CDR3 spells CASSSDRALNTEAFF. In DNA form, the CDR3 reads TGTGCCAGCTCATCGGACAGGGCCCTGAACACTGAAGCTTTCTTT.

This rearrangement joins TRBV11-3 to TRBJ2-7; possibly TRBD2 for D (5 bases). The CDR3 is 13 amino acids. The V end was cut by 0 bases, the J end by 3 bases, with 6 bases between. Looked up from germline, CDR1 is SGHNT and CDR2 is YENEEA. CDR3: CASSLDRDYEQYF. The CDR3 region has the DNA TGTGCCAGCAGCTTAGACCGGGACTACGAGCAGTACTTC.

The chain links TRBV7-2 to TRBJ2-7; TRBD2 aligns across 7 bases. The CDR3 is 12 residues long. Germline values: CDR1 SGHTA, CDR2 FQGNSA. The V segment lost 10 bases and the J segment 3 bases; nucleotides outside the gene matches: 6. CDR3 in DNA: TGTGCCACGGGGAGGGCTCTCTACGAGCAGTACTTC. Its protein product is CATGRALYEQYF. Based on the CDR3 plus reference TRBV7-2 and TRBJ2-7, the full variable domain is GAGVSQSPSNKVTEKGKDVELRCDPISGHTALYWYRQSLGQGLEFLIYFQGNSAPDKSGLPSDRFSAERTGGSVSTLTIQRTQQEDSAVYLCATGRALYEQYFGPGTRLTVT.

The CDR3 DNA is TGTGCCAGCAGCTTGAGTGGTAGCGGGACTAGCACAGATACGCAGTATTTT. Protein sequence: CASSLSGSGTSTDTQYF. The chain links TRBV5-6 to TRBJ2-3; 8 positions agree with TRBD2. This CDR3 is built from 17 residues. CDR1 is SGHDT and CDR2 is YYEEEE in the germline V gene. V gave up 1 base and J gave up 0 bases; unmatched junction bases: 7.

The V call is TRBV7-9, the J call TRBJ2-7; TRBD2 might be the D (7 bases). Trimming pared 5 bases from V and 0 bases from J, leaving 17 bases between. CDR3 length: 16 residues. The germline gives CDR1 SEHNR, CDR2 FQNEAQ (reference sequence). The CDR3 sequence: CASSPSGGDNSYEQYF. CDR3 nucleotide sequence: TGTGCCAGCAGCCCGAGTGGGGGGGACAACTCCTACGAGCAGTACTTC. Together with reference TRBV7-9 and TRBJ2-7, the CDR3 gives the full variable domain: DTGVSQNPRHKITKRGQNVTFRCDPISEHNRLYWYRQTLGQGPEFLTYFQNEAQLEKSRLLSDRFSAERPKGSFSTLEIQRTEQGDSAMYLCASSPSGGDNSYEQYFGPGTRLTVT.

The chain employs TRBV25-1 and TRBJ1-2, with D possibly matching TRBD1 (5 bases). CDR1 is MGHDK, CDR2 SYGVNS, per germline. Trimming left V 0 bases short and J 0 bases short, with 14 bases between. This CDR3 region has 17 residues. Here the CDR3 DNA reads TGTGCCAGCAGTGAATACCCATCGGGGGGAGCTAACTATGGCTACACCTTC. Its protein product is CASSEYPSGGANYGYTF.

V is TRBV4-3 and J is TRBJ1-1, with D unclear. The V end lost 0 bases, the J end lost 0 bases, and 11 bases lay between the germline ends. The germline gives CDR1 LGHNA, CDR2 YSLEER. This CDR3 is 16 amino acids long. CDR3 sequence reads: CASSQESLGMNTEAFF. As DNA, the CDR3 is TGCGCCAGCAGCCAAGAATCGCTGGGCATGAACACTGAAGCTTTCTTT.